This T cell receptor (beta chain) appears in the sequencing data of a study of shared clonotypes between healthy human individuals. V lost 5 bases and J 2 bases, leaving 8 bases between the germline ends. Germline V CDR1 and CDR2: MDHEN, SYDVKM. The CDR3 runs to 13 residues. Measured with immunoSEQ multiplex PCR; TCRdb has only the in-frame clones, and not every one. Of about 770,000 clones listed, approximately 72% are singletons. The chain has TRBV28 and TRBJ2-3; D remains unclear. The specimen sequenced was memory CD4+ T cells sorted from blood. Stated subset: CD45RA-negative fraction. This receptor was obtained from a woman in her 30s in good health. The CDR3 sequence: CASSRPITDTQYF. The CDR3 DNA sequence: TGTGCCAGCAGTCGTCCGATCACAGATACGCAGTATTTT.